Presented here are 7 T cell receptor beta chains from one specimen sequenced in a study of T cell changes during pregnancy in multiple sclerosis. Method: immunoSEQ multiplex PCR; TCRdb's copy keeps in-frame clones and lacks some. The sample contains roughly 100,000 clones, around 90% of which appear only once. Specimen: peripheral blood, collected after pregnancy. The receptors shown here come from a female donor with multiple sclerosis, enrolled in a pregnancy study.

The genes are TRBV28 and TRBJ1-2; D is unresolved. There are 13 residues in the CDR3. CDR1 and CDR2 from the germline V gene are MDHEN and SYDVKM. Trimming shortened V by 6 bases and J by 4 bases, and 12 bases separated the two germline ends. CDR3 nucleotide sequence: TGTGCCAGCAGCAGCCGGGGTGCCTATGGCTACACCTTC. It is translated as CASSSRGAYGYTF.

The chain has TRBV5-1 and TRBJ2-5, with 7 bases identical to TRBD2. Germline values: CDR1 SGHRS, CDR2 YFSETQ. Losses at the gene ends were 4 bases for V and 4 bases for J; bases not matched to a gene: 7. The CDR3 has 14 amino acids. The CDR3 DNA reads TGCGCCAGCAGCCTTAGACTAGCAAGAGAGACCCAGTACTTC. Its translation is CASSLRLARETQYF.

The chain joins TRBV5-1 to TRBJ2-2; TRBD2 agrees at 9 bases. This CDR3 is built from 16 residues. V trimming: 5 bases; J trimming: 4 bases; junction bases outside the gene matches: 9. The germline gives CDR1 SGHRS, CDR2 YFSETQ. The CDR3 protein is CASSNSGSGGTGELFF. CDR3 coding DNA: TGCGCCAGCAGTAATAGCGGGAGTGGGGGCACCGGGGAGCTGTTTTTT.

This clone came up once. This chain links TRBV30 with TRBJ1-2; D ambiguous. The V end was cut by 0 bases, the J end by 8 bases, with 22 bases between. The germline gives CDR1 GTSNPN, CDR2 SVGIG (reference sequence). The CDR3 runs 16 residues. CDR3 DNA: TGTGCCTGGAGTGTACGATTAGACTCCCCGGCTGAGGGCTACACCTTC. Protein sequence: CAWSVRLDSPAEGYTF.

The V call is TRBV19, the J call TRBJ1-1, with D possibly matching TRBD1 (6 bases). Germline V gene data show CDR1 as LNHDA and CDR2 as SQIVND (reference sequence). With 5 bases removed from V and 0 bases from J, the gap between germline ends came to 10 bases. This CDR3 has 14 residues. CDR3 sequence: CASSSDSLNTEAFF. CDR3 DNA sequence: TGTGCCAGTAGTTCGGACAGCTTGAACACTGAAGCTTTCTTT. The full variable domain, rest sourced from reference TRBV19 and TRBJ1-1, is DGGITQSPKYLFRKEGQNVTLSCEQNLNHDAMYWYRQDPGQGLRLIYYSQIVNDFQKGDIAEGYSVSREKKESFPLTVTSAQKNPTAFYLCASSSDSLNTEAFFGQGTRLTVV.

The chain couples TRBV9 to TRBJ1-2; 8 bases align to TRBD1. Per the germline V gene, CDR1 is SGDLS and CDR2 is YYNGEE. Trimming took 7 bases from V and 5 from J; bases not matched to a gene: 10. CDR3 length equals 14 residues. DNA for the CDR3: TGTGCCAGCGGATCCGGGACAGGAGGATATGGCTACACCTTC. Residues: CASGSGTGGYGYTF.

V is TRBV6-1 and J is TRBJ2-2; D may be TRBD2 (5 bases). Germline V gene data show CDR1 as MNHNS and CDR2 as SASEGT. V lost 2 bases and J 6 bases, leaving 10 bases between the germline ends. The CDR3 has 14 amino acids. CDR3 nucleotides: TGTGCCAGCAGTGAAATTAGAGCGGCCGGGGAGCTGTTTTTT. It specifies CASSEIRAAGELFF.